The 30 T cell receptor beta chains below were found in one sample sequenced in a study of cytomegalovirus exposure and HLA in healthy donors. Profiled with immunoSEQ multiplex PCR; TCRdb holds only in-frame clones, not every one. The repertoire has some 150,000 clones, approximately 86% of them found once; the top ten carry around 24%. Sequenced material: PBMCs. The receptors were sampled from a man between 18 and 35 years old in good health and CMV-seropositive.

The V call is TRBV6-5, the J call TRBJ1-2, with 8 nucleotides matching TRBD1. The germline gives CDR1 MNHEY, CDR2 SVGAGI. The CDR3 has 15 amino acids. V shed 2 bases and J 7 bases; nucleotides not matched to a gene: 9. In DNA, the CDR3 is TGTGCCAGCAGTTACCTAGGACAGGGACTTATTGGCTACACCTTC. Translating gives CASSYLGQGLIGYTF.

This chain links TRBV4-1 with TRBJ2-1, with D unresolved. Per the germline V gene, CDR1 is MGHRA and CDR2 is YSYEKL. The CDR3 extends over 15 amino acids. Trimming cost V 0 bases and J 1 base, with 7 bases left between them. CDR3 sequence: CASSQDSRSYNEQFF. CDR3 DNA sequence: TGCGCCAGCAGCCAAGATTCTAGGTCCTACAATGAGCAGTTCTTC.

The V call is TRBV15, the J call TRBJ2-3; 15 bases are shared with TRBD2. Germline V gene data show CDR1 as LNHNV and CDR2 as YYDKDF (reference sequence). The CDR3 has 19 residues. The trim removed 5 bases at V and 0 bases at J, leaving 9 bases unmatched. The CDR3 bases are TGTGCCACCAGCTTCGGGGGGACTAGCGGGAGGCTTAGCACAGATACGCAGTATTTT. Its protein product is CATSFGGTSGRLSTDTQYF.

This clone was found a few times. This chain uses TRBV10-3 with TRBJ1-1; D may be TRBD1 (5 bases). With 4 bases removed from V and 3 bases from J, the gap between germline ends came to 12 bases. Germline V gene data show CDR1 as ENHRY and CDR2 as SYGVKD. There are 14 residues in the CDR3. The DNA for the CDR3 is TGTGCCATCAGTGTCCGGGGGAGGGACACTGAAGCTTTCTTT. This translates into CAISVRGRDTEAFF.

This clone showed up just once. The V and J genes are TRBV5-6 and TRBJ2-3, with 7 bases lining up with TRBD2. Trimming took 4 bases from V and 1 from J; bases not matched to a gene: 9. This CDR3 spans 16 amino acids. Germline values: CDR1 SGHDT, CDR2 YYEEEE. The CDR3 DNA reads as TGTGCCAGCAGCCCCGGCGGGAGAGGGGGCACAGATACGCAGTATTTT. Translated: CASSPGGRGGTDTQYF.

This sequence joins TRBV25-1 and TRBJ1-1; no clear D gene. V lost 3 bases, J lost 1 base, and 6 bases lay in between. Looked up from germline, CDR1 is MGHDK and CDR2 is SYGVNS. The CDR3 is 13 residues long. The CDR3 spells CASSDGANTEAFF. CDR3 coding DNA: TGTGCCAGCAGTGACGGAGCGAACACTGAAGCTTTCTTT.

The sample holds one count of this clone. J is TRBJ1-1 and V is TRBV4-3, with TRBD1 identical over 7 bases. Germline V gene sequence: CDR1 LGHNA, CDR2 YSLEER. This CDR3 comprises 12 residues. V dropped 4 bases and J dropped 11; count of bases not matched to a gene: 7. CDR3 amino acids: CASSLITGEAFF. Here the CDR3 DNA reads TGCGCCAGCAGCCTCATCACAGGGGAGGCTTTCTTT.

This chain connects TRBV4-1 to TRBJ1-1; 7 nucleotides match TRBD1. The CDR3 loop spans 17 amino acids. The germline V gene encodes CDR1 MGHRA and CDR2 YSYEKL. The ends lost 4 bases at V and 2 bases at J; junction bases unmatched: 13. CDR3 in DNA: TGCGCCAGCAGCCTGCCGACAGGGAAATTACTAAACACTGAAGCTTTCTTT. Its translation is CASSLPTGKLLNTEAFF.

The chain has TRBV6-1 and TRBJ2-7, with D unclear. Germline CDR1 MNHNS, CDR2 SASEGT. The germline V and J ends were trimmed by 0 bases and 7 bases, with 10 bases remaining between them. CDR3 length: 13 residues. CDR3 in DNA: TGTGCCAGCAGTGAAGCGGCCAGGTGGGAGCAGTACTTC. Residues: CASSEAARWEQYF.

V usage is TRBV19 and J usage is TRBJ2-7; TRBD2 matches at 12 bases. CDR1 and CDR2 (germline): LNHDA, SQIVND (reference sequence). The J segment lost 3 bases and the V segment lost 5 bases, leaving 5 bases of the junction unmatched. The length of the CDR3 is 15 residues. CDR3 in amino acids: CASSARTSGDYEQYF. CDR3 coding DNA: TGTGCCAGTAGTGCTCGGACTAGCGGGGACTACGAGCAGTACTTC.

This sequence joins TRBV7-9 and TRBJ1-2; tentative D call: TRBD1 (5 bases). V lost 2 bases and J 4 bases, leaving 17 bases between the germline ends. CDR3 length equals 16 residues. Germline-derived CDR1 and CDR2 are SEHNR and FQNEAQ (reference sequence). CDR3 DNA: TGTGCCAGCAGCTTAAATTCAGGGACTGGTAGCTATGGCTACACCTTC. Protein: CASSLNSGTGSYGYTF.

This sequence joins TRBV4-3 and TRBJ1-3; 9 nucleotides match TRBD1. V trimming: 0 bases; J trimming: 4 bases; junction bases outside the gene matches: 13. CDR1 and CDR2 (germline): LGHNA, YSLEER. The CDR3 is made up of 19 amino acids. The CDR3 spells CASSQESTGGVGTGNTIYF. CDR3 bases: TGCGCCAGCAGCCAAGAATCAACAGGGGGCGTAGGAACAGGAAACACCATATATTTT.

This chain links TRBV6-5 with TRBJ2-1, with D unresolved. V shed 6 bases and J shed 7 bases, with 16 bases lying between them. The germline CDR1 and CDR2 sequences are MNHEY and SVGAGI. This CDR3 has 14 amino acids. CDR3 bases: TGTGCCAGCAGGTCAACCACCCGGTGGAATGAGCAGTTCTTC. Protein sequence: CASRSTTRWNEQFF.

The chain joins TRBV30 to TRBJ2-7; maybe TRBD2 (5 bases). V gave up 4 bases and J gave up 2 bases, with 9 bases separating them. This CDR3 contains 12 residues. Germline V gives CDR1 GTSNPN, CDR2 SVGIG (reference sequence). The CDR3 DNA follows: TGTGCCTGGAACAGCGGTCCCTACGAGCAGTACTTC. Its protein product is CAWNSGPYEQYF.

The chain links TRBV7-2 to TRBJ2-3; 9 bases are shared with TRBD2. V gave up 1 base and J gave up 4 bases; unmatched junction bases: 6. Germline V lookup: CDR1 SGHTA, CDR2 FQGNSA. The CDR3 sequence is 16 residues long. CDR3: CASSLDGGRGADTQYF. As DNA, the CDR3 is TGTGCCAGCAGCTTAGATGGCGGGAGGGGCGCAGATACGCAGTATTTT.

This clone was counted once. This rearrangement joins TRBV13 to TRBJ1-1, with D possibly being TRBD1 (5 bases). This CDR3 spans 14 amino acids. Germline V gene sequence: CDR1 PRHDT, CDR2 FYEKMQ (reference sequence). Between the trimmed V and J ends, which lost 8 bases and 3 bases, there was a span of 16 bases. The CDR3 loop is CASSRGGRDTEAFF. The CDR3 nucleotides read TGTGCCAGCTCGAGGGGAGGGAGGGACACTGAAGCTTTCTTT.

The rearrangement joins TRBV4-3 to TRBJ1-6; unclear D gene. Germline V gene data show CDR1 as LGHNA and CDR2 as YSLEER. The CDR3 sequence is 13 residues long. Deletions cut 1 base from V and 4 bases from J, with 2 bases between. CDR3 coding DNA: TGCGCCAGCAGCCAAGCTTATAATTCACCCCTCCACTTT. Protein: CASSQAYNSPLHF.

The CDR3: CASSFPRAGGYTF. CDR3 DNA: TGTGCCAGCAGCTTTCCCAGGGCCGGGGGCTACACCTTC. This sequence joins TRBV11-2 and TRBJ1-2; D might be TRBD1 (5 bases). V was pared by 3 bases and J by 8 bases, with 13 bases between. Germline V CDR1 and CDR2: SGHAT, FQNNGV. The CDR3 spans 13 residues.

The rearrangement joins TRBV7-2 to TRBJ2-1, with D possibly being TRBD1 (5 bases). Between the trimmed V and J ends, which lost 1 base and 4 bases, there was a span of 8 bases. CDR1 is SGHTA and CDR2 is FQGNSA in the germline V gene. This CDR3 comprises 14 residues. CDR3 protein: CASSLGQTYNEQFF. CDR3 DNA sequence: TGTGCCAGCAGCTTAGGACAGACTTACAATGAGCAGTTCTTC.

This rearrangement joins TRBV11-3 to TRBJ2-1; D remains ambiguous. CDR1 and CDR2 (germline): SGHNT, YENEEA. The CDR3 has 12 residues. V dropped 3 bases and J dropped 8 bases, with 8 bases sitting between them. In DNA form, the CDR3 reads TGTGCCAGCAGCTTGTCCCCCGATGAGCAGTTCTTC. Translating gives CASSLSPDEQFF.

The V gene is TRBV29-1, the J gene TRBJ2-7; the D gene is possibly TRBD1 (5 bases). The V end was cut by 2 bases, the J end by 6 bases, with 14 bases between. Germline CDR1 and CDR2: SQVTM and ANQGSEA. This CDR3 region has 13 residues. CDR3 coding DNA: TGCAGCGTTGAAATGGGGCGGAGTGGCGAGCAGTACTTC. It codes for CSVEMGRSGEQYF.

This chain joins TRBV11-2 and TRBJ1-5; 8 bases map to TRBD1. V dropped 2 bases and J dropped 0; count of bases not matched to a gene: 6. The CDR3 is 17 amino acids. CDR1 and CDR2 from the germline V gene are SGHAT and FQNNGV. The CDR3 region is CASSLRQGSISNQPQHF. In DNA, the CDR3 is TGTGCCAGCAGCTTAAGACAGGGGAGTATTAGCAATCAGCCCCAGCATTTT.

The V and J genes are TRBV4-3 and TRBJ1-3; possibly TRBD1 for D (5 bases). Germline CDR1 and CDR2: LGHNA and YSLEER. The V and J ends lost 1 base and 8 bases respectively, with 15 bases between them. The CDR3 extends over 15 amino acids. The CDR3 is CASSQVTGRADTIYF. In DNA, the CDR3 is TGCGCCAGCAGCCAAGTAACGGGCAGGGCGGACACCATATATTTT.

V usage is TRBV5-8 and J usage is TRBJ1-3; no clear D gene. V gave up 4 bases and J gave up 0 bases, with 11 bases separating them. This CDR3 has 15 residues. Germline V gene data show CDR1 as SGHTS and CDR2 as YDEGEE. CDR3 sequence reads: CASSPAAVSGNTIYF. CDR3 sequence (DNA): TGTGCCAGCAGCCCCGCGGCAGTCTCTGGAAACACCATATATTTT. Combining the CDR3 with reference TRBV5-8 and TRBJ1-3 gives the whole variable domain EAGVTQSPTHLIKTRGQQATLRCSPISGHTSVYWYQQALGLGLQFLLWYDEGEERNRGNFPPRFSGRQFPNYSSELNVNALELEDSALYLCASSPAAVSGNTIYFGEGSWLTVV.

The V call is TRBV7-6, the J call TRBJ2-1; perhaps TRBD2 as D (6 bases). The CDR3 length is 15 residues. Germline CDR1 and CDR2: SGHVS and FNYEAQ. Trimming removed 1 base from V and 7 bases from J, with 14 bases in between. The CDR3: CASSLGPAGGNEQFF. CDR3 nucleotides: TGTGCCAGCAGCTTAGGCCCAGCCGGGGGTAATGAGCAGTTCTTC. Drawing the rest from reference TRBV7-6 and TRBJ2-1, the complete variable domain is GAGVSQSPRYKVTKRGQDVALRCDPISGHVSLYWYRQALGQGPEFLTYFNYEAQQDKSGLPNDRFSAERPEGSISTLTIQRTEQRDSAMYRCASSLGPAGGNEQFFGPGTRLTVL.

The J gene is TRBJ1-5, the V gene TRBV7-2, with 7 bases lining up with TRBD1. The V and J ends lost 4 bases and 0 bases, in that order; junction bases with no gene match: 3. Germline V gene data show CDR1 as SGHTA and CDR2 as FQGNSA. The CDR3 is 15 residues long. The CDR3: CASSSQGLSNQPQHF. DNA of the CDR3: TGTGCCAGCAGCTCACAGGGGCTTAGCAATCAGCCCCAGCATTTT.

The chain has TRBV2 and TRBJ1-5; no definite D call. This CDR3 region has 14 residues. CDR1 and CDR2 from the germline V gene are SNHLY and FYNNEI. The V gene lost 0 bases and the J gene lost 5 bases, with 8 bases spanning the gap. Here the CDR3 DNA reads TGTGCCAGCAGTGAAGCCGGTAGTCATCAGCCCCAGCATTTT. Its protein is CASSEAGSHQPQHF.

This chain connects TRBV5-5 to TRBJ1-2; TRBD1 matches at 7 bases. The CDR3 covers 17 residues. From germline, CDR1 is SGHKS and CDR2 YYEKEE (reference sequence). With 4 bases clipped from V and 4 bases from J, the junction kept 16 bases outside the gene matches. CDR3 sequence (DNA): TGTGCCAGCAGCCCCTCCCTCCTCGGACAGGCAATCTATGGCTACACCTTC. This gives the protein CASSPSLLGQAIYGYTF.

J is TRBJ2-7 and V is TRBV5-1, with a tentative D call TRBD2 (5 bases). The CDR3 covers 15 residues. The germline V gene has CDR1 SGHRS and CDR2 YFSETQ. Deletions cut 4 bases from V and 1 base from J, with 15 bases between. The CDR3, as DNA: TGCGCCAGCAGCCGAGAGGGTATCGGATCCTACGAGCAGTACTTC. Encoded protein: CASSREGIGSYEQYF.

The chain employs TRBV7-9 and TRBJ2-7; D is unclear. V gave up 5 bases and J gave up 2 bases, with 10 bases separating them. The germline gives CDR1 SEHNR, CDR2 FQNEAQ (reference sequence). This CDR3 is 13 amino acids long. The CDR3 protein is CASSPKDTYEQYF. The CDR3 DNA is TGTGCCAGCAGCCCAAAAGACACCTACGAGCAGTACTTC.